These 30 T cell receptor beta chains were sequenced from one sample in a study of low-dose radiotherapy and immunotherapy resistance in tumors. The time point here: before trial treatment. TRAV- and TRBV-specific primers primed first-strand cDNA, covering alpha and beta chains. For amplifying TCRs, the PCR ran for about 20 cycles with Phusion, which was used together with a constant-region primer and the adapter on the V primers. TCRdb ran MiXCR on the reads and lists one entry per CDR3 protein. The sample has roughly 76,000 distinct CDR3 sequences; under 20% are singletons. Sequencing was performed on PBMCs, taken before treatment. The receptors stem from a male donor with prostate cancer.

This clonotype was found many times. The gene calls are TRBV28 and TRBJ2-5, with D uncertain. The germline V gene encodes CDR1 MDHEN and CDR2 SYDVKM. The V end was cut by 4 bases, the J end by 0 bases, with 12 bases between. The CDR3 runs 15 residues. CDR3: CASSSTLQYQETQYF. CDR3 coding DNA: TGTGCCAGCAGTTCCACCCTACAGTACCAAGAGACCCAGTACTTC. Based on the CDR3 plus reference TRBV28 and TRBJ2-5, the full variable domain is DVKVTQSSRYLVKRTGEKVFLECVQDMDHENMFWYRQDPGLGLRLIYFSYDVKMKEKGDIPEGYSVSREKKERFSLILESASTNQTSMYLCASSSTLQYQETQYFGPGTRLLVL.

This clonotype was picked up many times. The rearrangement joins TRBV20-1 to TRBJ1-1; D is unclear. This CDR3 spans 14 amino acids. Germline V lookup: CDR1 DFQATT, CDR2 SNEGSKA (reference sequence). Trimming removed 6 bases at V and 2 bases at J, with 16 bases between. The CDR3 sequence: CSATKDGVNTEAFF. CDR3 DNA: TGCAGTGCAACAAAAGACGGCGTTAACACTGAAGCTTTCTTT.

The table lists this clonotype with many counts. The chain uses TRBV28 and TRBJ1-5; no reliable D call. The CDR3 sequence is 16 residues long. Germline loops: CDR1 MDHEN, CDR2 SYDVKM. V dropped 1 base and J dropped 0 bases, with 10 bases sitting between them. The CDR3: CASSLSRLGSNQPQHF. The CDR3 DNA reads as TGTGCCAGCAGTTTATCCAGGCTAGGTAGCAATCAGCCCCAGCATTTT.

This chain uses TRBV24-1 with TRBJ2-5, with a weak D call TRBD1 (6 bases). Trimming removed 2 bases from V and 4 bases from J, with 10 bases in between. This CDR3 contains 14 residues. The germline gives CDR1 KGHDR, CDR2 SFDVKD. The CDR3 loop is CATSDYRVSETQYF. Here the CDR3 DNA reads TGTGCCACCAGTGATTACAGGGTTTCAGAGACCCAGTACTTC.

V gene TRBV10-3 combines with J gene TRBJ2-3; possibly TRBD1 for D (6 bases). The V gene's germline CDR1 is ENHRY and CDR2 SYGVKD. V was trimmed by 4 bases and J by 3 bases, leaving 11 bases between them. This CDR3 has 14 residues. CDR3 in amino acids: CAISGGQPTDTQYF. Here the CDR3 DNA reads TGTGCCATCAGTGGTGGACAGCCAACAGATACGCAGTATTTT.

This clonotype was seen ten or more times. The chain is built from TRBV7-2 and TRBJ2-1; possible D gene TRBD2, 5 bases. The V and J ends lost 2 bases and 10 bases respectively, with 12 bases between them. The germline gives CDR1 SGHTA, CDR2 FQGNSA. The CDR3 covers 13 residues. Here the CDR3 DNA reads TGTGCCAGCAGCTTAAGCCCGGGATGGGAGCAGTTCTTC. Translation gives CASSLSPGWEQFF.

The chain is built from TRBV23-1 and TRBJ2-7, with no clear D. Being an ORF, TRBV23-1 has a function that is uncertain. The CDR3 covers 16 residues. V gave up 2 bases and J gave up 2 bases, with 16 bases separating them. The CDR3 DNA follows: TGCGCCAGCAGTCAAGTAGGCAATTCCGAAGCCTACGAGCAGTACTTC. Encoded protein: CASSQVGNSEAYEQYF.

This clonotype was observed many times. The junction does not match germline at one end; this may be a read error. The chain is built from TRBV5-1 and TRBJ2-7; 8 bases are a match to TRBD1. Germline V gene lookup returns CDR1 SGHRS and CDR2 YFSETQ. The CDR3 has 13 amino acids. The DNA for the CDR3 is TGTGCCAGCAGCTGGACAGGGCCCAACGAGCAGTACTTC. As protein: CASSWTGPNEQYF.

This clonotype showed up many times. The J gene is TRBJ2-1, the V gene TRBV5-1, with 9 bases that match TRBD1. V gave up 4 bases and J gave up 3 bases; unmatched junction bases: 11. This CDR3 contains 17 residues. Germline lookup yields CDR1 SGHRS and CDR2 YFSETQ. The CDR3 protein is CASSITLQGANYNEQFF. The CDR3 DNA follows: TGCGCCAGCAGCATTACATTACAGGGGGCAAACTACAATGAGCAGTTCTTC.

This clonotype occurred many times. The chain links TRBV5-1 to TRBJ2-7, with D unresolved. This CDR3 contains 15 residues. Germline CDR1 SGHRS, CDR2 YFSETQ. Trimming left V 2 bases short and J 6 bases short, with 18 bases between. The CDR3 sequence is CASSFLGTSLREQYF. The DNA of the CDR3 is TGCGCCAGCAGCTTCTTGGGCACATCCCTTCGCGAGCAGTACTTC.

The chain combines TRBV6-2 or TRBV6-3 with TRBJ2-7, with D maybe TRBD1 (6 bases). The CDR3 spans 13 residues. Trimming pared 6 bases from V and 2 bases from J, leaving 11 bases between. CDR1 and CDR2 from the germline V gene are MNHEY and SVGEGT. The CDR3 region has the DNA TGTGCCAGCAGGCCACAGGGACCCTACGAGCAGTACTTC. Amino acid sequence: CASRPQGPYEQYF.

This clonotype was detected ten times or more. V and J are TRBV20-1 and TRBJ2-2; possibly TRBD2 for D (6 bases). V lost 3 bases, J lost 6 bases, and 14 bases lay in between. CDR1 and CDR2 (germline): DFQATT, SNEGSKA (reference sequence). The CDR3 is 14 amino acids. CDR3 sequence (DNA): TGCAGTGCTAGGGTCCCTTGGGGGGCCGGGGAGCTGTTTTTT. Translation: CSARVPWGAGELFF.

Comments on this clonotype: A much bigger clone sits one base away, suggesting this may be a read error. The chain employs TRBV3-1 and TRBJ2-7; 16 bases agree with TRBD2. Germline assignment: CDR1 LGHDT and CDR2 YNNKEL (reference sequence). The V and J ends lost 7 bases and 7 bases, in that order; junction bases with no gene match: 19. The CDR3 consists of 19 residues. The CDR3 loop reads CASIPRSLGLAGGYNEQYF. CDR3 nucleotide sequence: TGTGCCAGCATCCCAAGATCATTGGGACTAGCGGGAGGGTACAATGAGCAGTACTTC.

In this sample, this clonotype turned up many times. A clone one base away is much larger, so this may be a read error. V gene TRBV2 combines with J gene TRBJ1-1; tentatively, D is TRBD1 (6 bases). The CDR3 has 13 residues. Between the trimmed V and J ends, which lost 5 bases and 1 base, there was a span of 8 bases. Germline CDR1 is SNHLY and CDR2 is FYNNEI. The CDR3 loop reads CASSMDRNTEAFF. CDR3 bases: TGTGCCAGCAGTATGGACAGGAACACTGAAGCTTTCTTT.

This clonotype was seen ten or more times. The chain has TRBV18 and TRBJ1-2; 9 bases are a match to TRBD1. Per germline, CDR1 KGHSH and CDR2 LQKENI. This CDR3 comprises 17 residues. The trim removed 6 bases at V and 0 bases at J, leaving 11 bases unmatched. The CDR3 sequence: CASSPGQGTGANYGYTF. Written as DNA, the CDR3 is TGTGCCAGCTCCCCAGGACAGGGGACCGGAGCTAACTATGGCTACACCTTC.

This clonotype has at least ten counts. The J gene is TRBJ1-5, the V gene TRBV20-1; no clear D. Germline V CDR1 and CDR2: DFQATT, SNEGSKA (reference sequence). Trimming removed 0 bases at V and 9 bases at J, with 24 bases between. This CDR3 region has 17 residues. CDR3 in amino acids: CSARESYDPDFFWPQHF. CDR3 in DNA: TGCAGTGCTAGAGAGTCTTACGATCCTGACTTTTTTTGGCCCCAGCATTTT.

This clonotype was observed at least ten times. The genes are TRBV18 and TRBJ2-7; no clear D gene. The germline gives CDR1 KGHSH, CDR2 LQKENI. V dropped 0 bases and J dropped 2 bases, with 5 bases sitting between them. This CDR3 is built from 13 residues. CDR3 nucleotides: TGTGCCAGCTCACCACCGTCAACCTACGAGCAGTACTTC. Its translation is CASSPPSTYEQYF.

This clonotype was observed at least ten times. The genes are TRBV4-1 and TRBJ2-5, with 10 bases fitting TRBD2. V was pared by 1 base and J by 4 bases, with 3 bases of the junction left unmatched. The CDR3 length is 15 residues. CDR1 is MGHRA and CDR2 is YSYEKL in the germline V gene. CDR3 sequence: CASSQGLAGGETQYF. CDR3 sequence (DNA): TGCGCCAGCAGCCAAGGGTTAGCGGGAGGAGAGACCCAGTACTTC.

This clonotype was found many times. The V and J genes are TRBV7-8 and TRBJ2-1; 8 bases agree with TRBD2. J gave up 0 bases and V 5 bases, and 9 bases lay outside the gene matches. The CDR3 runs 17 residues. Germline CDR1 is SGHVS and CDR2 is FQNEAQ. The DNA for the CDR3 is TGTGCCAGCAGCCCCCCTTTAGCGGGAATCTCCTACAATGAGCAGTTCTTC. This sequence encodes CASSPPLAGISYNEQFF.

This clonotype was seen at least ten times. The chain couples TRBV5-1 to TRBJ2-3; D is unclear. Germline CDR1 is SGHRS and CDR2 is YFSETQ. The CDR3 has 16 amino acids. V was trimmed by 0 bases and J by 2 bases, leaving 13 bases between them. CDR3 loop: CASSLGGVEDTDTQYF. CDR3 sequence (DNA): TGCGCCAGCAGCTTGGGTGGGGTTGAGGACACAGATACGCAGTATTTT. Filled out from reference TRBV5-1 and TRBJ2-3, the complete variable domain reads KAGVTQTPRYLIKTRGQQVTLSCSPISGHRSVSWYQQTPGQGLQFLFEYFSETQRNKGNFPGRFSGRQFSNSRSEMNVSTLELGDSALYLCASSLGGVEDTDTQYFGPGTRLTVL.

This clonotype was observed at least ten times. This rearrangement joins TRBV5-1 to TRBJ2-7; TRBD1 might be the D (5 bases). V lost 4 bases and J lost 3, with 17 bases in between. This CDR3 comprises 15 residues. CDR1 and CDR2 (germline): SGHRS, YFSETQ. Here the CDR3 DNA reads TGCGCCAGCAGCCTTAACTCAGGGCCCTTCTACGAGCAGTACTTC. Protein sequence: CASSLNSGPFYEQYF.

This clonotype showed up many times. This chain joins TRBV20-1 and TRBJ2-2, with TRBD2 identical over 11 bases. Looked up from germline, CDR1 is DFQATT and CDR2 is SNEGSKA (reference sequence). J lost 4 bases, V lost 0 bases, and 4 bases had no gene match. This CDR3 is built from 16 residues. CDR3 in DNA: TGCAGTGCTAGAGATTTAGCGGGGGGGCTCACCGGGGAGCTGTTTTTT. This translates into CSARDLAGGLTGELFF.

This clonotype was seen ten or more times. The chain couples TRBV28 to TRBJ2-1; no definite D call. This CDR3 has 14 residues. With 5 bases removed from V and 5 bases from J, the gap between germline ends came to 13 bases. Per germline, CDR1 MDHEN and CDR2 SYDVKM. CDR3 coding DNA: TGTGCCAGCAGTCCGCCGGAGCCCCACAATGAGCAGTTCTTC. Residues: CASSPPEPHNEQFF.

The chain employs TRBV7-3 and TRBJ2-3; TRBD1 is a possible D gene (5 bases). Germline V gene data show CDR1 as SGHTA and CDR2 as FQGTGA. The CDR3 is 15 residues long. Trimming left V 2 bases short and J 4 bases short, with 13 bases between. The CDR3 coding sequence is TGTGCCAGCAGCTTATCAGGGCCAGGGTCAGATACGCAGTATTTT. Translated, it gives CASSLSGPGSDTQYF.

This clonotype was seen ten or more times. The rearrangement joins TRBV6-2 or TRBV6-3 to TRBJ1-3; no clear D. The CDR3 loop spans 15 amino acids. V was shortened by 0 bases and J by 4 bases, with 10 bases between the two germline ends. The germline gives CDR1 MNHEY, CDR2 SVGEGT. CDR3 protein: CASSYSIGGGNTIYF. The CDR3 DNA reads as TGTGCCAGCAGTTACTCGATTGGCGGCGGAAACACCATATATTTT.

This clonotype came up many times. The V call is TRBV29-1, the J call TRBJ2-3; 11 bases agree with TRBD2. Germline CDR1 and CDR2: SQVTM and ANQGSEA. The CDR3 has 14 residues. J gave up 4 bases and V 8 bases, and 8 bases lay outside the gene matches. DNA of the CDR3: TGCAGCCTGGGTAGCGGGGGGGGTGCAGATACGCAGTATTTT. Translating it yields CSLGSGGGADTQYF.

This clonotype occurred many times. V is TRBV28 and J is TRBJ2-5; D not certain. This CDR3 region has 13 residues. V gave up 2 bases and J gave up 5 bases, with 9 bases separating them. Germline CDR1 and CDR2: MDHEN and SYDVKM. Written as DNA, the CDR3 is TGTGCCAGCAGTTTACCTGCTGGGGAGACCCAGTACTTC. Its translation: CASSLPAGETQYF.

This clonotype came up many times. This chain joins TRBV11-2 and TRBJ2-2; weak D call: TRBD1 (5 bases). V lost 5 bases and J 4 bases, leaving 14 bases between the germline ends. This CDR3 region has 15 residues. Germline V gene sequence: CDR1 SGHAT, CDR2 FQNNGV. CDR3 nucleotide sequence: TGTGCCAGCAGCAGAGTAGGGGTGGGCACCGGGGAGCTGTTTTTT. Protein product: CASSRVGVGTGELFF.

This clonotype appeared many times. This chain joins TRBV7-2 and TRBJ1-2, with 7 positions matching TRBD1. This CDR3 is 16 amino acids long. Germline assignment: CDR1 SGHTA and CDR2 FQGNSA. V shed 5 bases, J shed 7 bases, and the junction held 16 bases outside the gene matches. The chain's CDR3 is CASSPTRGPNYSGYTF. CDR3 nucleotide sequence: TGTGCCAGCAGCCCCACGAGGGGGCCTAACTATTCTGGCTACACCTTC.

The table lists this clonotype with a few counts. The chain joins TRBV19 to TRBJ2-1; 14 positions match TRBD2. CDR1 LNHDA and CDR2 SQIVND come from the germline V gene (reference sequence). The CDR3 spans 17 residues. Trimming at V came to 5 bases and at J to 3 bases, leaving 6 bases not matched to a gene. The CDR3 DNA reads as TGTGCCAGTAGTCCGGAGGGACTAGCGGGGGACTACAATGAGCAGTTCTTC. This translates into CASSPEGLAGDYNEQFF.